This T cell receptor beta chain was obtained from a study of cytotoxic CD8 clonotypes in ibrutinib-treated CLL. The overall study: Roughly 10 relapsed/refractory, some 16 treatment-naive; roughly 17 IGHV unmutated. Study observations and caveats: Elevated clonality accompanied ibrutinib response, with a return toward baseline values at progression.

Investigators sought sequencing depths of between 1 in 200,000 and 1 in 1 million T cells. Profiling relied on immunoSEQ multiplex PCR, and the TCRdb table lists in-frame clones only, not all of them. The sample shows about 140,000 clones, around 81% of them seen only once. This clone was seen more than once but under ten times. Antigen unknown. The germline V gene encodes CDR1 KGHSH and CDR2 LQKENI. The trim removed 5 bases at V and 7 bases at J, leaving 11 bases unmatched. CDR3 length: 15 amino acids. The chain links TRBV18 to TRBJ1-5, with TRBD1 matching over 7 bases. The origin of this receptor is a human donor with chronic lymphocytic leukemia. Sequenced here: PBMCs, sampled after 36 months of ibrutinib treatment. CDR3 sequence: CASSNRGGFGQPQHF. The CDR3 DNA sequence: TGTGCCAGCTCAAACAGGGGAGGGTTCGGGCAGCCCCAGCATTTT.